This TCR beta chain is drawn from a study of human T cells and chemical hapten exposure. Study conclusions and caveats: Because they had alopecia, donors may respond immunologically unlike healthy people.

Original handling: Samples held a median of around 100,000 TCRs, range 23,224–690,600. TCRdb itself ran the RACE reads through MiXCR, one entry per CDR3 protein. These V and J calls originate from TCRdb's pipeline instead of the authors' own analysis. The sample shows roughly 50,000 distinct CDR3 sequences, roughly 9.8% of them seen only once. Described time point: pre-sensitization, week 0. Regarding treatment: therapeutic diphenylcyclopropenone sensitization with weekly scalp DPC. Prior to each patch test being applied, blood was drawn. Alopecia patients deemed DPC-suitable, aged 18 to 70, excluding pregnancy. With V trimmed by 4 bases and J by 7 bases, 3 bases remained unmatched. CDR1 MNHEY and CDR2 SMNVEV come from the germline V gene (reference sequence). CDR3 length: 12 amino acids. On this clonotype itself: Its antigen is still unknown. The conserved phenylalanine or tryptophan normally closing the CDR3 is absent here, so this likely arose from a read error.

This sequence originates from a man aged 40-49 years with alopecia areata. Some clones in this sample may be carry-over from other donors' samples. The sequencing used whole blood, collected in connection with sensitization to the hapten diphenylcyclopropenone (DPC). V and J are TRBV27 and TRBJ1-2, with TRBD1 matching over 7 bases. CDR3 amino acids: CASSSQGGGYTY. For the CDR3, the DNA is TGTGCCAGCAGTTCCCAGGGGGGTGGCTACACCTAC.